The clone carrying this T cell receptor (beta chain) was observed once. The CDR3 sequence is 17 residues long. V was pared by 6 bases and J by 5 bases, with 17 bases of the junction left unmatched. CDR1 and CDR2 (germline): SQVTM, ANQGSEA. This record belongs to a study of control samples from healthy donors and cancer patients. Some clones are missing from TCRdb's copy, which holds only in-frame ones; the method was immunoSEQ multiplex PCR. The sample has around 120,000 clones, around 91% seen once. Specimen: PBMCs. The chain couples TRBV29-1 to TRBJ1-2; 11 bases agree with TRBD1. The receptor was isolated from a woman in her fifties or sixties with colorectal cancer. The CDR3 loop is CSVGTGGAFYTGYGYTF. The CDR3 DNA sequence: TGCAGCGTGGGGACAGGGGGAGCCTTCTACACTGGGTATGGCTACACCTTC.